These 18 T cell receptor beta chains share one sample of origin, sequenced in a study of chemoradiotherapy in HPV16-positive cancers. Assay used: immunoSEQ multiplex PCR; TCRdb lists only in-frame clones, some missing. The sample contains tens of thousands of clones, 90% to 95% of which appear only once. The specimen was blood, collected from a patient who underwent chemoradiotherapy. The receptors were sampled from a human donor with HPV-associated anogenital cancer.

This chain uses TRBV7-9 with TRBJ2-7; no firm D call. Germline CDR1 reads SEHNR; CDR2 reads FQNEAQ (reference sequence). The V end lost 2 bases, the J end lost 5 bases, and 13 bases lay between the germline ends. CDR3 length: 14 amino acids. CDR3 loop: CASSLSLIGNEQYF. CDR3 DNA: TGTGCCAGCAGCTTAAGTCTGATAGGCAACGAGCAGTACTTC.

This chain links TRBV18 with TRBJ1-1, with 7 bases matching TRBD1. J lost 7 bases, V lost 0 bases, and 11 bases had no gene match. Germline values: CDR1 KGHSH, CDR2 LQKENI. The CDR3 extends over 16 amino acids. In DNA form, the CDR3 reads TGTGCCAGCTCACCACCCCAGACAGGGATTGCGGGTGAAGCTTTCTTT. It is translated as CASSPPQTGIAGEAFF.

CDR3 loop: CASTSPEGYKPQHF. In nucleotides, the CDR3 is TGTGCCAGCACCTCTCCGGAGGGGTACAAGCCCCAGCATTTT. This chain joins TRBV28 and TRBJ1-5; TRBD1 might be the D (5 bases). The V gene's germline CDR1 is MDHEN and CDR2 SYDVKM. CDR3 size: 14 residues. V was shortened by 7 bases and J by 8 bases, with 18 bases between the two germline ends.

CDR3 sequence (DNA): TGTGCCAGCAGCTTAGGCGCGGGAAACGAGCAGTACTTC. Protein sequence: CASSLGAGNEQYF. The chain uses TRBV7-6 and TRBJ2-7, with a possible D match to TRBD2 (6 bases). The CDR3 is made up of 13 amino acids. V shed 1 base and J shed 5 bases, with 9 bases lying between them. Germline V gene data show CDR1 as SGHVS and CDR2 as FNYEAQ.

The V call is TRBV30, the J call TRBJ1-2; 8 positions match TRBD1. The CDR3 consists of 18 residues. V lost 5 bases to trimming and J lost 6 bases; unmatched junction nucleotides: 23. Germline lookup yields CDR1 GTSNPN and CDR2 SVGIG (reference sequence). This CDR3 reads CAWWRAGETGVVEDGYTF. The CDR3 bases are TGTGCCTGGTGGCGGGCCGGAGAGACAGGGGTTGTCGAGGATGGCTACACCTTC.

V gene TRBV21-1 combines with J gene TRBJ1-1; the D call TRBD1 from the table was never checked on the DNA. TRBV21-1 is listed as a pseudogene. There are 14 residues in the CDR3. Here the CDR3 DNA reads TGTGCCAGCAGCAATCGGGACAGGCACACTGAAGCTTTCTTT. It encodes CASSNRDRHTEAFF.

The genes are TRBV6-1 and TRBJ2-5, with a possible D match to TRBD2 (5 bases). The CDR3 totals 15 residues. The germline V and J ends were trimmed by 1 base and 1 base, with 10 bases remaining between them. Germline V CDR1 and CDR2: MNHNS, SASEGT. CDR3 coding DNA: TGTGCCAGCAGTGAAGGAGGGTACGGCCAAGAGACCCAGTACTTC. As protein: CASSEGGYGQETQYF.

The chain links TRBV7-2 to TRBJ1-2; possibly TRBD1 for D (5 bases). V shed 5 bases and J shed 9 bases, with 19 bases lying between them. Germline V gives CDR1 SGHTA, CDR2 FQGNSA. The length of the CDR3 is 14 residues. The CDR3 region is CASSGRGQTLSYTF. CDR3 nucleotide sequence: TGTGCCAGCAGCGGGCGGGGCCAGACCCTTAGCTACACCTTC.

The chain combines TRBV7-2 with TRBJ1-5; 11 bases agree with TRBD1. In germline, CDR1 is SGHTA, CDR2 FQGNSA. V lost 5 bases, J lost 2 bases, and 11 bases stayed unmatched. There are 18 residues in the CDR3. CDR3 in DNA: TGTGCCAGCAGCCCGAGGACAGGGGGCGCGGGGGGCAATCAGCCCCAGCATTTT. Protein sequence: CASSPRTGGAGGNQPQHF.

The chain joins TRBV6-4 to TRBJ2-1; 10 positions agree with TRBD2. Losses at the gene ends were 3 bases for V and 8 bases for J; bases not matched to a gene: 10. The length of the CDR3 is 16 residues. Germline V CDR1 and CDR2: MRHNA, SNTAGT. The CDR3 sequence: CASSENAGLASHEQFF. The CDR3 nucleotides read TGTGCCAGCAGTGAAAATGCGGGACTAGCGAGCCATGAGCAGTTCTTC.

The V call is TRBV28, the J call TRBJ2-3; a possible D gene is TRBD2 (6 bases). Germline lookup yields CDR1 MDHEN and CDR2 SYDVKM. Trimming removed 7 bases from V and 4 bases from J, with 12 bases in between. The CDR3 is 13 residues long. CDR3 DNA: TGTGCCAGCACCCTCGGGGGTTCAGATACGCAGTATTTT. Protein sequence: CASTLGGSDTQYF.

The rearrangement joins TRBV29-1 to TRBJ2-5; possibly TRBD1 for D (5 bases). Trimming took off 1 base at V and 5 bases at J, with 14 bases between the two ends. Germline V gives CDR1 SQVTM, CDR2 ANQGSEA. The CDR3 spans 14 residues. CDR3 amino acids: CSVEGGTFGETQYF. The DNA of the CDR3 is TGCAGCGTTGAAGGGGGCACATTCGGGGAGACCCAGTACTTC.

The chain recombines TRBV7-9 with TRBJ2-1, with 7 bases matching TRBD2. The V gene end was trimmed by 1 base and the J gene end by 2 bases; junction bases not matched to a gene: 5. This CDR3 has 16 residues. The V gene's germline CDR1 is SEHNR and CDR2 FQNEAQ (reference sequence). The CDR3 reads CASSLVASGTYNEQFF. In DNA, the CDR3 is TGTGCCAGCAGCTTAGTGGCTAGCGGTACCTACAATGAGCAGTTCTTC.

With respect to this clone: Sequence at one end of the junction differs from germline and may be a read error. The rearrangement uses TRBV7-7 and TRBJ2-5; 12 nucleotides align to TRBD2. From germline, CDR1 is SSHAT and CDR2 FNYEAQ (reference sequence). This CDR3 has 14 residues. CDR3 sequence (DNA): TGTGCTAGCAGCTTAGGACTAGCGGGGGAGACCCAGTACTTC. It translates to CASSLGLAGETQYF.

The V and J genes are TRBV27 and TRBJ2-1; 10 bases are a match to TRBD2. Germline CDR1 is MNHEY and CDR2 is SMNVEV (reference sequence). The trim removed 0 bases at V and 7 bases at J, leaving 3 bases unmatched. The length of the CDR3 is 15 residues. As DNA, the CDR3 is TGTGCCAGCAGTTTATCGTCACTAGCGGGAAATGAGCAGTTCTTC. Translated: CASSLSSLAGNEQFF.

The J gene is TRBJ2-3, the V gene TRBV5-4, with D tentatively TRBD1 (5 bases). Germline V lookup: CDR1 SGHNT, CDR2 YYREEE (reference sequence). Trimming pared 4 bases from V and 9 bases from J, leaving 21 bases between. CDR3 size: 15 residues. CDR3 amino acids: CASSPQGDRQDTQYF. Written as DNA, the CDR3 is TGTGCCAGCAGCCCCCAAGGGGATAGGCAGGACACGCAGTATTTT.

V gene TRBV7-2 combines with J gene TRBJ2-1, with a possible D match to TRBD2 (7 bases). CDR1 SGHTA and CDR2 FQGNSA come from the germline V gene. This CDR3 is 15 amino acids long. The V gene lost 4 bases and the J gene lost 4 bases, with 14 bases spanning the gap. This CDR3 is CASSSVGGPYNEQFF. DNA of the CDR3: TGTGCCAGCAGCTCAGTCGGGGGGCCATACAATGAGCAGTTCTTC.

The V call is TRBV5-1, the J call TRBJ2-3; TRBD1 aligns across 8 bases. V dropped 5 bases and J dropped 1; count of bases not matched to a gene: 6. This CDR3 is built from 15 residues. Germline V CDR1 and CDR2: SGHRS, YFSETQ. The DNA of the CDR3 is TGCGCCAGCAGTCAGGGGGCGCCGGGCACAGATACGCAGTATTTT. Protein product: CASSQGAPGTDTQYF.